This T cell receptor (beta chain) originates from a study of blood T cell repertoires in COVID-19. The overall study: From T cells, B-cell-depleted T cells, or PBMCs came the material, which was cDNA or gDNA.

The ends were cut back, 4 bases at V and 2 bases at J, with 8 bases in the middle. The CDR3 sequence is 13 residues long. Germline values: CDR1 SNHLY, CDR2 FYNNEI. Clones were sequenced by immunoSEQ multiplex PCR, and TCRdb holds only the in-frame ones, with some missing. The sample consists of 100,000 or so clones, about 89% of them appearing once. V is TRBV2 and J is TRBJ1-2; no firm D call. What was sequenced was peripheral blood. This receptor was obtained from a human donor with acute or convalescent COVID-19. The donor label of this sample is uncertain. The CDR3 sequence: CASSVVTNYGYTF. CDR3 DNA sequence: TGTGCCAGCAGTGTCGTGACAAACTATGGCTACACCTTC.